This T cell receptor beta chain was observed in a study of blood T cell repertoires in COVID-19. This CDR3 is 15 amino acids long. CDR1 SGHNT and CDR2 YYREEE come from the germline V gene (reference sequence). The V and J ends lost 4 bases and 1 base respectively, with 14 bases between them. Produced via immunoSEQ multiplex PCR; TCRdb's table is partial and in-frame only. The table records approximately 290,000 clones, roughly 92% of them present only once. The specimen sequenced was peripheral blood. The rearrangement uses TRBV5-4 and TRBJ1-2, with D perhaps matching TRBD1 (5 bases). This receptor was obtained from a woman younger than 45 with COVID-19, enrolled during active disease. This CDR3 is CASSPRGGSNYGYTF. DNA of the CDR3: TGTGCCAGCAGCCCTCGGGGGGGTAGTAACTATGGCTACACCTTC.